These 24 T cell receptor beta chains share one sample of origin, sequenced in a study of blood T cell repertoires in COVID-19. Some clones are missing from TCRdb's copy, which holds only in-frame ones; the method was immunoSEQ multiplex PCR. The data contain about 190,000 clones, approximately 86% of them singletons. The sample taken for sequencing was peripheral blood. These receptors were taken from a man in his forties with active or convalescent COVID-19.

This chain joins TRBV2 and TRBJ2-5, with 7 bases fitting TRBD2. The J segment lost 7 bases and the V segment lost 6 bases, leaving 14 bases of the junction unmatched. This CDR3 is 15 amino acids long. The V gene's germline CDR1 is SNHLY and CDR2 FYNNEI. CDR3 coding DNA: TGTGCCAGCAGCGAAAGCGGGGCGACCCCCGGGACCCAGTACTTC. This encodes CASSESGATPGTQYF.

This clone appeared a single time. The CDR3 DNA reads as TGCAGTGCTGTCATGAACACTGAAGCTTTCTTT. This codes for CSAVMNTEAFF. The chain uses TRBV20-1 and TRBJ1-1; D uncertain. Germline V gene data show CDR1 as DFQATT and CDR2 as SNEGSKA (reference sequence). V was pared by 5 bases and J by 0 bases, with 4 bases between. The CDR3 has 11 residues.

This chain links TRBV7-2 with TRBJ2-5; TRBD2 agrees at 15 bases. Germline V gene lookup returns CDR1 SGHTA and CDR2 FQGNSA. V lost 5 bases and J lost 4; bases outside the gene matches: 8. The CDR3 runs to 17 residues. The CDR3 nucleotides are TGTGCCAGCAGCCTCCTTGGGACTAGCGGGGGGCTAGAGACCCAGTACTTC. Its protein product is CASSLLGTSGGLETQYF.

The chain has TRBV4-1 and TRBJ2-7; D gene unclear. The CDR3 sequence is 14 residues long. With 1 base removed from V and 3 bases from J, the gap between germline ends came to 10 bases. The germline CDR1 and CDR2 sequences are MGHRA and YSYEKL. The CDR3 here is CASSQVGLDYEQYF. DNA of the CDR3: TGCGCCAGCAGCCAAGTCGGCCTAGACTACGAGCAGTACTTC.

The chain employs TRBV5-6 and TRBJ2-5; 9 bases match TRBD1. Germline-derived CDR1 and CDR2 are SGHDT and YYEEEE. This CDR3 region has 14 residues. The ends lost 2 bases at V and 5 bases at J; junction bases unmatched: 4. CDR3 sequence reads: CASSFGTGRETQYF. The CDR3, as DNA: TGTGCCAGCAGCTTCGGGACAGGGAGGGAGACCCAGTACTTC.

This sequence joins TRBV7-2 and TRBJ1-5; D gene uncertain. The CDR3 covers 12 residues. Trimming shortened V by 2 bases and J by 4 bases, and 3 bases separated the two germline ends. In germline, CDR1 is SGHTA, CDR2 FQGNSA. CDR3 loop: CASSLLNQPQHF. The CDR3 DNA is TGTGCCAGCAGCTTATTAAATCAGCCCCAGCATTTT.

V and J are TRBV11-2 and TRBJ2-7; unclear D gene. Germline CDR1 SGHAT, CDR2 FQNNGV. The CDR3 contains 13 residues. Trimming took off 3 bases at V and 0 bases at J, with 6 bases between the two ends. Here the CDR3 reads CASSFGSSYEQYF. In DNA, the CDR3 is TGTGCCAGCAGCTTTGGCAGCTCCTACGAGCAGTACTTC.

The CDR3 spells CASSELSNEQFF. In DNA, the CDR3 is TGTGCCAGCAGTGAACTGAGCAATGAGCAGTTCTTC. V usage is TRBV5-6 and J usage is TRBJ2-1, with no clear D. The CDR3 loop spans 12 amino acids. Germline CDR1 and CDR2: SGHDT and YYEEEE. The V gene lost 5 bases and the J gene lost 6 bases, with 9 bases spanning the gap.

The gene calls are TRBV28 and TRBJ1-5; D might be TRBD1 (5 bases). The CDR3 runs to 19 residues. V was pared by 1 base and J by 4 bases, with 23 bases between. CDR1 and CDR2 (germline): MDHEN, SYDVKM. DNA for the CDR3: TGTGCCAGCAGTTTATCCGATCCTTATGGGCAGGGTTATAATCAGCCCCAGCATTTT. It yields the protein CASSLSDPYGQGYNQPQHF. The complete variable domain, with remaining parts taken from reference TRBV28 and TRBJ1-5, reads DVKVTQSSRYLVKRTGEKVFLECVQDMDHENMFWYRQDPGLGLRLIYFSYDVKMKEKGDIPEGYSVSREKKERFSLILESASTNQTSMYLCASSLSDPYGQGYNQPQHFGDGTRLSIL.

The rearrangement joins TRBV19 to TRBJ1-5, with D maybe TRBD1 (5 bases). Germline V gene lookup returns CDR1 LNHDA and CDR2 SQIVND (reference sequence). Deletions cut 5 bases from V and 0 bases from J, with 11 bases between. CDR3 size: 15 residues. The CDR3: CASSPRQYSNQPQHF. CDR3 bases: TGTGCCAGTAGTCCCAGACAGTATAGCAATCAGCCCCAGCATTTT. The entire variable domain, with the rest obtained from reference TRBV19 and TRBJ1-5, is as follows: DGGITQSPKYLFRKEGQNVTLSCEQNLNHDAMYWYRQDPGQGLRLIYYSQIVNDFQKGDIAEGYSVSREKKESFPLTVTSAQKNPTAFYLCASSPRQYSNQPQHFGDGTRLSIL.

The chain uses TRBV24-1 and TRBJ1-2; TRBD1 might be the D (5 bases). CDR1 and CDR2 from the germline V gene are KGHDR and SFDVKD. V gave up 4 bases and J gave up 4 bases, with 9 bases separating them. This CDR3 spans 13 amino acids. CDR3: CATSEEGPYGYTF. DNA for the CDR3: TGTGCCACCAGTGAGGAGGGGCCCTATGGCTACACCTTC.

The V gene is TRBV29-1, the J gene TRBJ1-4, with TRBD1 matching over 10 bases. Germline trimming cut 1 base from V and 4 bases from J; bases unmatched to any gene: 12. The germline V gene encodes CDR1 SQVTM and CDR2 ANQGSEA. The CDR3 length is 18 residues. CDR3 in DNA: TGCAGCGTTGAAGCCCTCGCGGGACAGGGGTCGATTAATGAAAAACTGTTTTTT. This encodes CSVEALAGQGSINEKLFF.

This sequence joins TRBV7-2 and TRBJ2-3; weak D call: TRBD2 (7 bases). Germline V gene sequence: CDR1 SGHTA, CDR2 FQGNSA. V lost 10 bases, J lost 0 bases, and 17 bases lay in between. The CDR3 has 15 residues. Here the CDR3 reads CANSWGGASTDTQYF. The DNA for the CDR3 is TGTGCCAACAGTTGGGGGGGGGCAAGCACAGATACGCAGTATTTT.

The chain couples TRBV6-1 to TRBJ1-6; the D gene is possibly TRBD1 (6 bases). CDR3 length equals 14 residues. CDR1 is MNHNS, CDR2 SASEGT, per germline. Trimming cost V 1 base and J 8 bases, with 9 bases left between them. The CDR3 DNA sequence: TGTGCCAGCAGTGAAGGGCCAGGGGATTCACCCCTCCACTTT. Protein: CASSEGPGDSPLHF.

This clone came up a few times. This chain uses TRBV14 with TRBJ1-2, with D maybe TRBD1 (5 bases). Germline CDR1 and CDR2: SGHDN and FVKESK. The germline V and J ends were trimmed by 1 base and 4 bases, with 10 bases remaining between them. The CDR3 has 14 residues. The CDR3 DNA is TGTGCCAGCAGCCAAGGGGGGGGTCTCTATGGCTACACCTTC. This encodes CASSQGGGLYGYTF. The variable domain in full, completed from reference TRBV14 and TRBJ1-2, reads EAGVTQFPSHSVIEKGQTVTLRCDPISGHDNLYWYRRVMGKEIKFLLHFVKESKQDESGMPNNRFLAERTGGTYSTLKVQPAELEDSGVYFCASSQGGGLYGYTFGSGTRLTVV.

CDR3 sequence (DNA): TGTGCCAGCAGGTCAGGGGCGAACACCGGGGAGCTGTTTTTT. Its translation: CASRSGANTGELFF. The genes are TRBV28 and TRBJ2-2; TRBD1 is a possible D gene (6 bases). Trimming left V 6 bases short and J 0 bases short, with 8 bases between. The CDR3 sequence is 14 residues long. CDR1 is MDHEN, CDR2 SYDVKM, per germline.

This clone was counted a single time. The V call is TRBV11-1, the J call TRBJ2-5; a possible D gene is TRBD1 (6 bases). CDR3 length: 14 residues. The V gene lost 2 bases and the J gene lost 1 base, with 8 bases spanning the gap. Germline V lookup: CDR1 SGHAT, CDR2 FQDESV (reference sequence). The CDR3 loop reads CASSLKGGQETQYF. In DNA, the CDR3 is TGTGCCAGCAGCTTAAAAGGGGGCCAAGAGACCCAGTACTTC.

The gene calls are TRBV3-1 (or the pseudogene TRBV3-2) and TRBJ2-7; TRBD1 might be the D (6 bases). Germline loops: CDR1 LGHDT, CDR2 YNNKEL (reference sequence). This CDR3 comprises 13 residues. V dropped 4 bases and J dropped 2 bases, with 9 bases sitting between them. Here the CDR3 reads CASSLGTPYEQYF. The CDR3 DNA reads TGTGCCAGCAGCCTGGGGACACCCTACGAGCAGTACTTC.

The chain links TRBV5-1 to TRBJ2-1; 11 nucleotides align to TRBD2. Per the germline V gene, CDR1 is SGHRS and CDR2 is YFSETQ. After removal of 0 bases from V and 8 bases from J, the junction contained 7 bases not matched to a gene. The CDR3 covers 16 residues. CDR3 sequence reads: CASSLATSGGGYEQFF. The CDR3 region has the DNA TGCGCCAGCAGCTTGGCCACTAGCGGGGGTGGTTATGAGCAGTTCTTC. The complete variable domain, with remaining parts taken from reference TRBV5-1 and TRBJ2-1, reads KAGVTQTPRYLIKTRGQQVTLSCSPISGHRSVSWYQQTPGQGLQFLFEYFSETQRNKGNFPGRFSGRQFSNSRSEMNVSTLELGDSALYLCASSLATSGGGYEQFFGPGTRLTVL.

This clone was counted between two and nine times. The CDR3 nucleotides are TGCGCCAGCAGTCAACCGGGACTCTTGAGCTCCTACGAGCAGTACTTC. This sequence encodes CASSQPGLLSSYEQYF. The V call is TRBV23-1, the J call TRBJ2-7; D is possibly TRBD2 (6 bases). TRBV23-1 has ORF status, its function being uncertain. The V gene lost 2 bases and the J gene lost 0 bases, with 14 bases spanning the gap. CDR3 length equals 16 residues.

The V and J genes are TRBV7-8 and TRBJ2-1; D perhaps matches TRBD1 (6 bases). CDR1 is SGHVS and CDR2 is FQNEAQ in the germline V gene. V shed 5 bases and J shed 10 bases, with 9 bases lying between them. The CDR3 loop spans 11 amino acids. The CDR3 loop is CASSPGTEQFF. The CDR3, as DNA: TGTGCCAGCAGCCCGGGGACAGAGCAGTTCTTC.

The gene calls are TRBV27 and TRBJ2-6; D ambiguous. The CDR3 is 15 amino acids. Looked up from germline, CDR1 is MNHEY and CDR2 is SMNVEV (reference sequence). With 0 bases removed from V and 0 bases from J, the gap between germline ends came to 3 bases. The CDR3 is CASSLSLSGANVLTF. CDR3 coding DNA: TGTGCCAGCAGTTTATCCCTCTCTGGGGCCAACGTCCTGACTTTC. The full variable domain, rest sourced from reference TRBV27 and TRBJ2-6, is EAQVTQNPRYLITVTGKKLTVTCSQNMNHEYMSWYRQDPGLGLRQIYYSMNVEVTDKGDVPEGYKVSRKEKRNFPLILESPSPNQTSLYFCASSLSLSGANVLTFGAGSRLTVL.

The chain recombines TRBV28 with TRBJ1-4; D gene unclear. Trimming left V 6 bases short and J 12 bases short, with 26 bases between. CDR1 and CDR2 from the germline V gene are MDHEN and SYDVKM. There are 16 residues in the CDR3. The CDR3, as DNA: TGTGCCAGCAGCTTTTCTCACGGGTCCGGAGGTGGGGAACTGTTTTTT. Its protein is CASSFSHGSGGGELFF.

The rearrangement uses TRBV6-5 and TRBJ2-1; TRBD2 matches 10 bases. From germline, CDR1 is MNHEY and CDR2 SVGAGI. J was trimmed by 5 bases and V by 5 bases; bases with no gene match: 6. The CDR3 contains 15 residues. Here the CDR3 reads CASSTRTSGHNEQFF. CDR3 nucleotide sequence: TGTGCCAGCAGTACGCGGACTAGCGGCCACAATGAGCAGTTCTTC.